Listed below are T cell receptor beta chains from one sample, sequenced in a study of shared T cell receptors in the human thymus. The repertoire was sequenced with immunoSEQ multiplex PCR; TCRdb's copy has only in-frame clones and lacks some. The data show hundreds of thousands of clones, with approximately 89% seen just once and roughly 0.0087% held by the top ten. This same sample was also part of a study on human thymus T cells.

The sequencing input was thymocytes. These receptor sequences come from a boy in the first two years of life with a congenital heart defect. The CDR3 runs from the conserved cysteine through the conserved F or W. The order of the fields is J gene, V gene, clone size, D gene, CDR3 protein, CDR3 DNA. The D gene is left open where the match is weak. Rows may omit the clone size; those that give it use once, few, many or a size class.

>TRBJ1-1|TRBV7-6|.|.
CASSSTTHRELTSYPEAFF
TGTGCCAGCAGCTCGACCACCCACCGGGAGTTGACCTCCTATCCTGAAGCTTTCTTT
>TRBJ2-1|TRBV13|once|TRBD2
CASLFSGNSYNEQFF
TGTGCCAGCCTTTTTAGCGGGAACTCCTACAATGAGCAGTTCTTC
>TRBJ2-3|TRBV6-1|.|TRBD1
CASSGTGHYTDTQYF
TGTGCCAGCAGTGGGACAGGGCACTACACAGATACGCAGTATTTT
>TRBJ1-5|TRBV30|.|TRBD1
CAWSTRDRVNGNQPQHF
TGTGCCTGGAGTACCCGGGACAGGGTAAATGGCAATCAGCCCCAGCATTTT
>TRBJ2-5|TRBV5-6|once|TRBD2
CASSRASGRPETQYF
TGTGCCAGCAGCCGAGCTAGCGGGAGGCCAGAGACCCAGTACTTC
>TRBJ2-1|TRBV6-1|.|.
CASSELKQSNEQFF
TGTGCCAGCAGTGAATTAAAACAGAGCAATGAGCAGTTCTTC
>TRBJ2-7|TRBV28|once|TRBD1
CASSLRQGAFAYEQYF
TGTGCCAGCAGTCTAAGACAGGGGGCGTTTGCCTACGAGCAGTACTTC
>TRBJ1-5|TRBV10-3|.|TRBD1
CAITSGTGLHHSNQPQHF
TGTGCCATCACAAGCGGGACAGGGTTACACCATAGCAATCAGCCCCAGCATTTT
>TRBJ2-7|TRBV4-1|once|.
CASSLRTEEDPSYEQYF
TGCGCCAGCAGCCTGAGGACAGAGGAAGACCCCTCCTACGAGCAGTACTTC
>TRBJ2-4|TRBV4-1|.|TRBD2
CASSQSGVAKNIQYF
TGCGCCAGCAGCCAAAGCGGGGTAGCCAAAAACATTCAGTACTTC
>TRBJ2-2|TRBV13|.|TRBD1
CASSQRPGTGGGRSGELFF
TGTGCCAGCAGCCAACGACCCGGGACAGGGGGCGGGAGGTCCGGGGAGCTGTTTTTT